The 21 T cell receptor beta chains below come from one sample, sequenced in a study of blood T cell repertoires in COVID-19. Profiling relied on immunoSEQ multiplex PCR, and the TCRdb table lists in-frame clones only, not all of them. The sample comprises approximately 470,000 clones, approximately 90% of which are singletons, and roughly 0.72% rests with the top ten. The sample consisted of PBMCs or T cells enriched from blood (not recorded which). The source of these receptors is a woman aged 18-35 years who had recovered from COVID-19.

The chain couples TRBV6-5 to TRBJ1-2; tentative D call: TRBD1 (5 bases). Trimming took 2 bases from V and 4 from J, leaving 14 bases between them. The CDR3 totals 15 residues. Germline V lookup: CDR1 MNHEY, CDR2 SVGAGI. The chain's CDR3 is CASSYTQGGSYGYTF. CDR3 nucleotides: TGTGCCAGCAGTTACACGCAGGGAGGTAGCTATGGCTACACCTTC.

With regard to this clone: Compared with germline, one end of the junction differs, possibly owing to a read error. V usage is TRBV7-7 and J usage is TRBJ2-5, with 12 bases matching TRBD2. This CDR3 is built from 18 residues. The germline CDR1 and CDR2 sequences are SSHAT and FNYEAQ (reference sequence). The CDR3 protein is CASSSPLRLAGEGETQYF. The CDR3 nucleotides are TGTGCTAGCAGCTCCCCTCTTAGACTAGCGGGGGAGGGGGAGACCCAGTACTTC.

This rearrangement joins TRBV27 to TRBJ2-3, with 9 bases fitting TRBD2. CDR3 length: 15 amino acids. J was trimmed by 4 bases and V by 8 bases; bases with no gene match: 10. The V gene's germline CDR1 is MNHEY and CDR2 SMNVEV (reference sequence). The CDR3 is CASRTRERGADTQYF. The CDR3 DNA is TGTGCCAGCCGAACCCGGGAGCGGGGGGCAGATACGCAGTATTTT.

The V call is TRBV10-3, the J call TRBJ2-5, with 8 bases aligning to TRBD2. V lost 3 bases, J lost 2 bases, and 2 bases stayed unmatched. This CDR3 spans 14 amino acids. Germline lookup yields CDR1 ENHRY and CDR2 SYGVKD. The CDR3 sequence: CAISELADQETQYF. CDR3 nucleotides: TGTGCCATCAGTGAACTAGCGGATCAAGAGACCCAGTACTTC.

V gene TRBV12-5 combines with J gene TRBJ1-6, with no clear D. Germline V lookup: CDR1 LGHNT, CDR2 FRNRAP. This CDR3 comprises 17 residues. Trimming left V 0 bases short and J 9 bases short, with 18 bases between. In DNA form, the CDR3 reads TGTGCTAGTGGTTTGGTGCATTGGGAGGTGGAGGGTTCACCCCTCCACTTT. It specifies CASGLVHWEVEGSPLHF.

The chain links TRBV5-6 to TRBJ1-2; TRBD1 matches 12 bases. This CDR3 is 16 amino acids long. The germline gives CDR1 SGHDT, CDR2 YYEEEE. V trimming: 2 bases; J trimming: 8 bases; junction bases outside the gene matches: 10. CDR3 in DNA: TGTGCCAGCAGCTTCTCCGGGACAGGGGGCTCTCGAGGCTACACCTTC. Residues: CASSFSGTGGSRGYTF. Supplemented by reference TRBV5-6 and TRBJ1-2, the full variable domain reads DAGVTQSPTHLIKTRGQQVTLRCSPKSGHDTVSWYQQALGQGPQFIFQYYEEEERQRGNFPDRFSGHQFPNYSSELNVNALLLGDSALYLCASSFSGTGGSRGYTFGSGTRLTVV.

This chain connects TRBV4-1 to TRBJ2-5; 9 bases line up with TRBD2. This CDR3 contains 16 residues. The J segment lost 7 bases and the V segment lost 5 bases, leaving 14 bases of the junction unmatched. The germline V gene has CDR1 MGHRA and CDR2 YSYEKL. The CDR3 nucleotides are TGCGCCAGCAGCACGAACGCGGGGGGGCCGGTAGGGACCCAGTACTTC. Translation: CASSTNAGGPVGTQYF.

The chain employs TRBV3-1 (or the pseudogene TRBV3-2) and TRBJ2-5, with D perhaps matching TRBD2 (7 bases). V lost 4 bases to trimming and J lost 3 bases, with 18 bases between them. The CDR3 has 16 amino acids. The germline gives CDR1 LGHDT, CDR2 YNNKEL (reference sequence). CDR3 DNA: TGTGCCAGCAGCCTCCTGGGGATAGGGGGGGAAGAGACCCAGTACTTC. It specifies CASSLLGIGGEETQYF.

The gene calls are TRBV27 and TRBJ1-4; D gene ambiguous. CDR3 length: 14 residues. Trimming left V 3 bases short and J 5 bases short, with 10 bases between. Per germline, CDR1 MNHEY and CDR2 SMNVEV (reference sequence). Here the CDR3 reads CASSLGRSNEKLFF. CDR3 in DNA: TGTGCCAGCAGTTTGGGCCGCTCAAATGAAAAACTGTTTTTT. The full variable domain, in which reference TRBV27 and TRBJ1-4 provide the parts outside the CDR3, is EAQVTQNPRYLITVTGKKLTVTCSQNMNHEYMSWYRQDPGLGLRQIYYSMNVEVTDKGDVPEGYKVSRKEKRNFPLILESPSPNQTSLYFCASSLGRSNEKLFFGSGTQLSVL.

The J gene is TRBJ1-5, the V gene TRBV30; 8 nucleotides line up with TRBD1. Germline V gives CDR1 GTSNPN, CDR2 SVGIG (reference sequence). CDR3 length: 16 amino acids. V shed 0 bases and J 3 bases; nucleotides not matched to a gene: 7. CDR3 loop: CAWSVHTGGNNQPQHF. CDR3 nucleotide sequence: TGTGCCTGGAGTGTACATACAGGGGGGAACAATCAGCCCCAGCATTTT. The full variable domain, rest sourced from reference TRBV30 and TRBJ1-5, is SQTIHQWPATLVQPVGSPLSLECTVEGTSNPNLYWYRQAAGRGLQLLFYSVGIGQISSEVPQNLSASRPQDRQFILSSKKLLLSDSGFYLCAWSVHTGGNNQPQHFGDGTRLSIL.

J is TRBJ1-2 and V is TRBV5-1; 7 nucleotides match TRBD1. Germline V gives CDR1 SGHRS, CDR2 YFSETQ. This CDR3 region has 18 residues. Trimming removed 3 bases from V and 0 bases from J; junction bases left unmatched: 14. This CDR3 reads CASSSFPDREEANYGYTF. The CDR3 coding sequence is TGCGCCAGCAGCTCCTTCCCCGACAGGGAGGAAGCTAACTATGGCTACACCTTC.

This clone was recorded once. V is TRBV10-3 and J is TRBJ1-2; the match to TRBD1 covers 7 bases. With 2 bases clipped from V and 6 bases from J, the junction kept 9 bases outside the gene matches. The CDR3 spans 15 residues. Germline V gives CDR1 ENHRY, CDR2 SYGVKD. This chain's CDR3 is CAISEPDRAGHGYTF. The CDR3 nucleotides read TGTGCCATCAGTGAGCCTGACAGGGCAGGTCATGGCTACACCTTC.

The chain employs TRBV3-1 (or the pseudogene TRBV3-2) and TRBJ2-3; D remains ambiguous. CDR3 length: 14 amino acids. Germline values: CDR1 LGHDT, CDR2 YNNKEL (reference sequence). Between the trimmed V and J ends, which lost 1 base and 2 bases, there was a span of 7 bases. CDR3 DNA: TGTGCCAGCAGCCAAGCCGGGTTCACAGATACGCAGTATTTT. Its translation: CASSQAGFTDTQYF.

The gene calls are TRBV14 and TRBJ2-5, with 7 nucleotides matching TRBD1. Germline V gene data show CDR1 as SGHDN and CDR2 as FVKESK. J gave up 2 bases and V 4 bases, and 1 base lay outside the gene matches. The CDR3 consists of 13 residues. The CDR3, as DNA: TGTGCCAGCAGCCGGGGACAGCAAGAGACCCAGTACTTC. Translation: CASSRGQQETQYF.

V usage is TRBV2 and J usage is TRBJ1-5, with D tentatively TRBD1 (6 bases). Germline CDR1 reads SNHLY; CDR2 reads FYNNEI. The CDR3 totals 14 residues. The V gene lost 5 bases and the J gene lost 3 bases, with 11 bases spanning the gap. CDR3 sequence reads: CASSRTAFNQPQHF. CDR3 nucleotides: TGTGCCAGCAGTAGGACAGCGTTCAATCAGCCCCAGCATTTT.

This clone appeared a few times. V is TRBV28 and J is TRBJ2-1, with 8 bases matching TRBD2. The V segment lost 6 bases and the J segment 2 bases; nucleotides outside the gene matches: 9. Germline V gene data show CDR1 as MDHEN and CDR2 as SYDVKM. The CDR3 is made up of 16 amino acids. Here the CDR3 reads CASSHGRGGPYNEQFF. For the CDR3, the DNA is TGTGCCAGCAGCCACGGCCGGGGGGGTCCCTACAATGAGCAGTTCTTC.

V usage is TRBV7-8 and J usage is TRBJ1-5; no firm D call. The CDR3 sequence is 18 residues long. The V and J ends lost 7 bases and 0 bases respectively, with 22 bases between them. Germline CDR1 reads SGHVS; CDR2 reads FQNEAQ. The DNA for the CDR3 is TGTGCCAGCACCCGAACTCCCGGGCGGGGAGTTAGCAATCAGCCCCAGCATTTT. It codes for CASTRTPGRGVSNQPQHF. Complete variable domain (other parts from reference TRBV7-8 and TRBJ1-5): GAGVSQSPRYKVAKRGQDVALRCDPISGHVSLFWYQQALGQGPEFLTYFQNEAQLDKSGLPSDRFFAERPEGSVSTLKIQRTQQEDSAVYLCASTRTPGRGVSNQPQHFGDGTRLSIL.

The rearrangement links TRBV10-3 to TRBJ2-6; 9 nucleotides agree with TRBD1. The CDR3 consists of 17 residues. Germline CDR1 is ENHRY and CDR2 is SYGVKD. The ends lost 10 bases at V and 0 bases at J; junction bases unmatched: 10. In nucleotides, the CDR3 is TGTGCCACTTTACAGGGGGCGTTGGCCTCTGGGGCCAACGTCCTGACTTTC. Translation gives CATLQGALASGANVLTF.

The chain links TRBV5-5 to TRBJ2-2, with 9 bases identical to TRBD1. The V gene's germline CDR1 is SGHKS and CDR2 YYEKEE (reference sequence). J lost 7 bases, V lost 2 bases, and 6 bases had no gene match. The CDR3 is made up of 15 amino acids. In DNA form, the CDR3 reads TGTGCCAGCAGCTTTAAAACAGGGGGCTTCGGGGAGCTGTTTTTT. Amino acid sequence: CASSFKTGGFGELFF.

The gene calls are TRBV10-3 and TRBJ2-1, with 10 positions matching TRBD2. CDR3 length: 15 amino acids. Losses at the gene ends were 6 bases for V and 8 bases for J; bases not matched to a gene: 10. CDR1 is ENHRY, CDR2 SYGVKD, per germline. The CDR3, as DNA: TGTGCCATCAGAGGAAGCGGGGGGGAAGTGGATGAGCAGTTCTTC. Protein: CAIRGSGGEVDEQFF.

The chain is built from TRBV6-4 and TRBJ1-1, with D unclear. This CDR3 is 13 amino acids long. Germline V gene data show CDR1 as MRHNA and CDR2 as SNTAGT. V lost 5 bases, J lost 1 base, and 8 bases lay in between. For the CDR3, the DNA is TGTGCCAGCAGTACTACTACGAACACTGAAGCTTTCTTT. This codes for CASSTTTNTEAFF.